The sequence of this T cell receptor (beta chain) was determined in a study of shared clonotypes between healthy human individuals. Sequenced by immunoSEQ multiplex PCR; TCRdb stores in-frame clones only, minus some. The profile shows hundreds of thousands of clones, approximately 96% of them singletons. Trimming took 5 bases from V and 2 from J, leaving 10 bases between them. The CDR3 runs to 13 residues. Germline CDR1 reads MNHNS; CDR2 reads SASEGT. Positively selected for CCR7, the CD45RO-negative cells used as naive CD8 cells excluded terminally differentiated effector memory CD45RA+ cells. The TCR comes from a woman between 25 and 40 years old in good health. The sequenced sample was naive CD8+ T cells sorted from blood. V and J are TRBV6-1 and TRBJ2-7; D call uncertain. The CDR3 sequence is CASSPRRAYEQYF. CDR3 DNA sequence: TGTGCCAGCAGTCCAAGACGGGCCTACGAGCAGTACTTC.